Below, 21 T cell receptor beta chains from the same sample are listed, as sequenced in a study of T cell changes during pregnancy in multiple sclerosis. Libraries were prepared by immunoSEQ multiplex PCR; TCRdb keeps only in-frame clonotypes and omits some of them. The sample yields 85,000 to 110,000 clones, 92% seen once. Material: peripheral blood, obtained after pregnancy. These receptors all stem from a female donor with multiple sclerosis, enrolled in a pregnancy study.

This rearrangement joins TRBV7-2 to TRBJ1-4, with 7 bases lining up with TRBD1. The CDR3 is 16 amino acids. Germline-derived CDR1 and CDR2 are SGHTA and FQGNSA. V lost 5 bases, J lost 7 bases, and 13 bases stayed unmatched. CDR3 sequence reads: CASSKSDRVFGEKLFF. The DNA for the CDR3 is TGTGCCAGCAGCAAATCTGACAGGGTATTTGGTGAAAAACTGTTTTTT.

V gene TRBV27 combines with J gene TRBJ2-3; D not certain. The CDR3 consists of 14 residues. V was pared by 5 bases and J by 2 bases, with 11 bases between. Germline assignment: CDR1 MNHEY and CDR2 SMNVEV (reference sequence). For the CDR3, the DNA is TGTGCCAGCAGTAAGTCCCAACACACAGATACGCAGTATTTT. This gives the protein CASSKSQHTDTQYF.

V and J are TRBV27 and TRBJ2-1; 8 bases line up with TRBD2. Per germline, CDR1 MNHEY and CDR2 SMNVEV (reference sequence). V trimming: 10 bases; J trimming: 5 bases; junction bases outside the gene matches: 7. The CDR3 runs to 13 residues. CDR3 nucleotides: TGTGCCACCAAGCGGGAGTGGGACAATGAGCAGTTCTTC. It codes for CATKREWDNEQFF.

The chain links TRBV27 to TRBJ1-5; D is unclear. The CDR3 loop spans 12 amino acids. Trimming pared 8 bases from V and 1 base from J, leaving 6 bases between. The germline CDR1 and CDR2 sequences are MNHEY and SMNVEV (reference sequence). The CDR3, as DNA: TGTGCCAGCTCCTACAGCAATCAGCCCCAGCATTTT. Residues: CASSYSNQPQHF.

The chain recombines TRBV4-1 with TRBJ2-1; 10 bases align to TRBD1. From germline, CDR1 is MGHRA and CDR2 YSYEKL. V lost 1 base to trimming and J lost 6 bases; unmatched junction nucleotides: 6. The length of the CDR3 is 16 residues. This CDR3 reads CASSQVPGQGSNEQFF. Written as DNA, the CDR3 is TGCGCCAGCAGCCAAGTTCCGGGACAGGGGAGCAATGAGCAGTTCTTC.

The chain combines TRBV19 with TRBJ1-1, with a possible D match to TRBD1 (5 bases). CDR1 is LNHDA, CDR2 SQIVND, per germline (reference sequence). Deletions cut 6 bases from V and 5 bases from J, with 13 bases between. This CDR3 is 13 amino acids long. CDR3 DNA: TGTGCCAGTAGGGGGAGGGGCTGGACTGAAGCTTTCTTT. It is translated as CASRGRGWTEAFF.

This chain links TRBV29-1 with TRBJ2-1; D may be TRBD1 (6 bases). CDR3 size: 13 residues. The germline V gene encodes CDR1 SQVTM and CDR2 ANQGSEA. Trimming stripped 7 bases from V and 7 bases from J, with 17 bases between. CDR3 bases: TGCAGCGCTGACCCCAGGGGTGTGAATGAGCAGTTCTTC. Its protein product is CSADPRGVNEQFF.

The chain combines TRBV11-2 with TRBJ1-1, with D unresolved. CDR1 is SGHAT, CDR2 FQNNGV, per germline. The V end was cut by 2 bases, the J end by 0 bases, with 10 bases between. The CDR3 is 15 residues long. CDR3: CASSLRPVLNTEAFF. The CDR3 DNA reads TGTGCCAGCAGCTTACGCCCAGTCTTGAACACTGAAGCTTTCTTT.

V and J are TRBV29-1 and TRBJ1-1; D call uncertain. Germline V gene data show CDR1 as SQVTM and CDR2 as ANQGSEA. V dropped 6 bases and J dropped 0 bases, with 11 bases sitting between them. The CDR3 consists of 13 residues. The CDR3 protein is CSVVRELNTEAFF. The CDR3 nucleotides read TGCAGCGTAGTCCGGGAATTGAACACTGAAGCTTTCTTT. Full variable domain (missing parts from reference TRBV29-1 and TRBJ1-1): SAVISQKPSRDICQRGTSLTIQCQVDSQVTMMFWYRQQPGQSLTLIATANQGSEATYESGFVIDKFPISRPNLTFSTLTVSNMSPEDSSIYLCSVVRELNTEAFFGQGTRLTVV.

The rearrangement joins TRBV7-2 to TRBJ2-1; weak D call: TRBD2 (6 bases). Per the germline V gene, CDR1 is SGHTA and CDR2 is FQGNSA. Deletions cut 3 bases from V and 4 bases from J, with 16 bases between. This CDR3 spans 16 amino acids. The CDR3 DNA reads as TGTGCCAGCAGCTTTCTAATAGGGAGGATTTACAATGAGCAGTTCTTC. Translating gives CASSFLIGRIYNEQFF.

The chain recombines TRBV19 with TRBJ2-1; 8 bases are a match to TRBD1. There are 16 residues in the CDR3. CDR1 and CDR2 from the germline V gene are LNHDA and SQIVND (reference sequence). The V and J ends lost 5 bases and 2 bases, in that order; junction bases with no gene match: 8. The DNA of the CDR3 is TGTGCCAGTAGTGCAAGGACAGGGCCGCCCTACAATGAGCAGTTCTTC. Translation: CASSARTGPPYNEQFF.

The chain employs TRBV4-2 and TRBJ2-1; 10 bases align to TRBD2. Germline V gene sequence: CDR1 LGHNA, CDR2 YNFKEQ. The CDR3 is made up of 20 amino acids. After removal of 0 bases from V and 7 bases from J, the junction contained 18 bases not matched to a gene. The CDR3 spells CASSQETSGYPSTVKNEQFF. The CDR3 region has the DNA TGTGCCAGCAGCCAAGAGACTAGCGGGTATCCCTCCACAGTTAAGAATGAGCAGTTCTTC.

This sequence joins TRBV6-5 and TRBJ2-1; D possibly corresponds to TRBD1 (6 bases). V was shortened by 0 bases and J by 13 bases, with 16 bases between the two germline ends. The CDR3 has 14 amino acids. Germline V gene sequence: CDR1 MNHEY, CDR2 SVGAGI. This CDR3 reads CASSYSGTRQAQFF. CDR3 bases: TGTGCCAGCAGTTACTCGGGGACACGCCAGGCCCAGTTCTTC.

J is TRBJ1-2 and V is TRBV7-8; D not resolved. Germline assignment: CDR1 SGHVS and CDR2 FQNEAQ. Trimming took off 1 base at V and 0 bases at J, with 9 bases between the two ends. The CDR3 is 15 amino acids. This CDR3 reads CASSLGQSANYGYTF. CDR3 nucleotides: TGTGCCAGCAGCTTAGGACAATCGGCTAACTATGGCTACACCTTC.

The chain is built from TRBV30 and TRBJ2-1, with 8 bases that match TRBD2. The CDR3 covers 13 residues. The V and J ends lost 6 bases and 2 bases, in that order; junction bases with no gene match: 3. The V gene's germline CDR1 is GTSNPN and CDR2 SVGIG (reference sequence). The CDR3 DNA follows: TGTGCCTGTAGCGGGGAGACCTACAATGAGCAGTTCTTC. Translation: CACSGETYNEQFF.

The CDR3 here is CAWSVADRGTGELFF. The CDR3 nucleotides are TGTGCCTGGAGTGTGGCGGACCGCGGGACCGGGGAGCTGTTTTTT. The rearrangement joins TRBV30 to TRBJ2-2; a possible D gene is TRBD2 (5 bases). Deletions cut 0 bases from V and 5 bases from J, with 13 bases between. The CDR3 covers 15 residues. Germline V gives CDR1 GTSNPN, CDR2 SVGIG (reference sequence).

The chain carries TRBV5-4 and TRBJ1-3; perhaps TRBD1 as D (5 bases). V was clipped by 2 bases and J by 1 base, with 10 bases between them. The length of the CDR3 is 15 residues. Germline CDR1 SGHNT, CDR2 YYREEE (reference sequence). The CDR3: CASSFGGDSGNTIYF. Written as DNA, the CDR3 is TGTGCCAGCAGCTTCGGAGGGGATTCTGGAAACACCATATATTTT.

The chain couples TRBV19 to TRBJ2-3; D is ambiguous. The CDR3 is made up of 13 amino acids. The V gene's germline CDR1 is LNHDA and CDR2 SQIVND (reference sequence). The V and J ends lost 5 bases and 0 bases respectively, with 6 bases between them. DNA for the CDR3: TGTGCCAGTAGTCCAGGTAGCACAGATACGCAGTATTTT. This sequence encodes CASSPGSTDTQYF.

The chain recombines TRBV2 with TRBJ1-3, with 9 bases that match TRBD1. CDR1 and CDR2 (germline): SNHLY, FYNNEI. Losses at the gene ends were 7 bases for V and 0 bases for J; bases not matched to a gene: 10. CDR3 length equals 17 residues. The CDR3 loop is CASKAGQGRFSGNTIYF. The CDR3 bases are TGTGCCAGCAAGGCGGGACAGGGTCGTTTCTCTGGAAACACCATATATTTT. Looking up the rest from reference TRBV2 and TRBJ1-3 gives the full variable domain: EPEVTQTPSHQVTQMGQEVILRCVPISNHLYFYWYRQILGQKVEFLVSFYNNEISEKSEIFDDQFSVERPDGSNFTLKIRSTKLEDSAMYFCASKAGQGRFSGNTIYFGEGSWLTVV.

This sequence joins TRBV19 and TRBJ1-6, with a weak D call TRBD1 (5 bases). Between the trimmed V and J ends, which lost 5 bases and 0 bases, there was a span of 8 bases. This CDR3 comprises 15 residues. From germline, CDR1 is LNHDA and CDR2 SQIVND (reference sequence). The CDR3 sequence is CASSRGSSYNSPLHF. The CDR3, as DNA: TGTGCCAGTAGTCGGGGGAGCTCCTATAATTCACCCCTCCACTTT.

V gene TRBV6-1 combines with J gene TRBJ1-5, with TRBD1 as a possible D gene (5 bases). The germline CDR1 and CDR2 sequences are MNHNS and SASEGT. This CDR3 comprises 13 residues. Trimming took 6 bases from V and 7 from J, leaving 13 bases between them. The CDR3 loop reads CASRGQGPQPQHF. The DNA of the CDR3 is TGTGCCAGCAGGGGGCAGGGCCCGCAGCCCCAGCATTTT.